Following are 12 T cell receptor beta chains from one sample sequenced in a study of shared clonotypes between healthy human individuals. Profiling relied on immunoSEQ multiplex PCR, and the TCRdb table lists in-frame clones only, not all of them. The table includes just under 350,000 clones, around 67% detected once. The material sequenced was memory CD4+ T cells sorted from blood. Subset indicated: CD45RA-negative fraction. All receptors come from a man in his thirties or forties in good health.

The chain combines TRBV18 with TRBJ2-5; D could derive from TRBD1 or TRBD2 (6 bases each). This CDR3 contains 13 residues. Germline CDR1 KGHSH, CDR2 LQKENI. V lost 2 bases and J lost 5, with 9 bases in between. The CDR3 here is CASSPRGDETQYF. The CDR3 coding sequence is TGTGCCAGCTCACCAAGGGGGGATGAGACCCAGTACTTC.

The chain carries TRBV18 and TRBJ2-7, with D possibly being TRBD1 (6 bases). Germline V gives CDR1 KGHSH, CDR2 LQKENI. The CDR3 contains 15 residues. Deletions cut 3 bases from V and 6 bases from J, with 18 bases between. The CDR3 nucleotides read TGTGCCAGCTCACCGTCCTGGGGGATAGGGGGCGAGCAGTACTTC. Protein sequence: CASSPSWGIGGEQYF.

The CDR3 loop reads CASTFLSGRDTDTQYF. Here the CDR3 DNA reads TGTGCCAGCACCTTTCTTTCCGGGAGGGACACAGATACGCAGTATTTT. This chain connects TRBV28 to TRBJ2-3, with TRBD2 identical over 8 bases. CDR3 size: 16 residues. Unmatched junction bases numbered 11, after V lost 7 bases and J lost 2 bases. CDR1 MDHEN and CDR2 SYDVKM come from the germline V gene.

In regard to this clone: Germline and junction disagree at one end, which may indicate a read error. V is TRBV6-1 and J is TRBJ2-1; 10 nucleotides agree with TRBD2. This CDR3 has 13 residues. Germline V lookup: CDR1 MNHNS, CDR2 SASEGT. CDR3 in amino acids: CASRLTTAGGPVF. DNA for the CDR3: TGTGCCAGCAGGCTTACTACAGCGGGAGGGCCGGTCTTC.

The V call is TRBV27, the J call TRBJ1-5; D ambiguous. CDR3 length: 14 residues. Trimming shortened V by 5 bases and J by 3 bases, and 11 bases separated the two germline ends. Germline CDR1 reads MNHEY; CDR2 reads SMNVEV (reference sequence). The CDR3 sequence is CASSRHTDNQPQHF. The CDR3 DNA reads TGTGCCAGCAGTCGACACACCGACAATCAGCCCCAGCATTTT.

The chain links TRBV7-9 to TRBJ2-1; no clear D gene. Germline CDR1 and CDR2: SEHNR and FQNEAQ (reference sequence). Deletions cut 7 bases from V and 5 bases from J, with 9 bases between. The CDR3 spans 12 residues. This chain's CDR3 is CASIGQDNEQFF. Here the CDR3 DNA reads TGTGCCAGCATTGGGCAAGACAATGAGCAGTTCTTC.

The chain uses TRBV6-5 and TRBJ2-2; D uncertain. There are 15 residues in the CDR3. Germline CDR1 is MNHEY and CDR2 is SVGAGI. The V end lost 3 bases, the J end lost 3 bases, and 11 bases lay between the germline ends. CDR3 in amino acids: CASSYLDFHTGELFF. The CDR3 region has the DNA TGTGCCAGCAGTTATTTAGATTTTCACACCGGGGAGCTGTTTTTT.

The rearrangement joins TRBV27 to TRBJ2-7; no firm D call. The CDR3 is 11 residues long. With 10 bases removed from V and 2 bases from J, the gap between germline ends came to 9 bases. Germline CDR1 reads MNHEY; CDR2 reads SMNVEV (reference sequence). CDR3 nucleotide sequence: TGTGCCACCAAAGTCGCCTACGAGCAGTACTTC. This sequence encodes CATKVAYEQYF.

J is TRBJ2-3 and V is TRBV30; D gene ambiguous. The CDR3 sequence is 13 residues long. Germline-derived CDR1 and CDR2 are GTSNPN and SVGIG (reference sequence). V lost 5 bases and J 1 base, leaving 10 bases between the germline ends. CDR3 sequence reads: CAWQIAGTDTQYF. The CDR3 region has the DNA TGTGCCTGGCAAATAGCCGGCACAGATACGCAGTATTTT.

The chain combines TRBV5-1 with TRBJ2-1; 12 bases are shared with TRBD2. The CDR3 sequence is 17 residues long. The V segment lost 4 bases and the J segment 8 bases; nucleotides outside the gene matches: 13. CDR1 SGHRS and CDR2 YFSETQ come from the germline V gene. CDR3 sequence: CASSPPPLAGGVYEQFF. The CDR3 DNA reads as TGCGCCAGCAGCCCTCCCCCCCTAGCGGGAGGGGTCTATGAGCAGTTCTTC.

The J gene is TRBJ2-2, the V gene TRBV2; D might be TRBD1 (6 bases). The V gene's germline CDR1 is SNHLY and CDR2 FYNNEI. This CDR3 has 15 residues. Trimming left V 5 bases short and J 5 bases short, with 15 bases between. The chain's CDR3 is CASSPTGLGTGELFF. CDR3 DNA: TGTGCCAGCAGTCCTACAGGGCTGGGTACCGGGGAGCTGTTTTTT. Full variable domain (outside the CDR3, taken from reference TRBV2 and TRBJ2-2): EPEVTQTPSHQVTQMGQEVILRCVPISNHLYFYWYRQILGQKVEFLVSFYNNEISEKSEIFDDQFSVERPDGSNFTLKIRSTKLEDSAMYFCASSPTGLGTGELFFGEGSRLTVL.

V gene TRBV19 combines with J gene TRBJ2-7, with TRBD1 as a possible D gene (5 bases). The CDR3 extends over 13 amino acids. CDR1 and CDR2 from the germline V gene are LNHDA and SQIVND (reference sequence). The V end was cut by 4 bases, the J end by 0 bases, with 7 bases between. For the CDR3, the DNA is TGTGCCAGTAGTAACCAGGGCTCCTACGAGCAGTACTTC. Translating gives CASSNQGSYEQYF.